The T cell receptor (beta chain) under discussion was sequenced for a study of control samples from healthy donors and cancer patients. Assay: immunoSEQ multiplex PCR; the TCRdb copy retains only in-frame clones and omits some. The sample includes 90,000 or so clones, 86% of them seen just once. The TCR sequence derives from a woman aged 50 to 65 in good health. The sample was blood.

The CDR3 bases are TGTGCCAGCAGCCAGGCCCAGACCTTGAACACTGAAGCTTTCTTT. Its protein is CASSQAQTLNTEAFF. J is TRBJ1-1 and V is TRBV3-1 (or the pseudogene TRBV3-2); D remains ambiguous. There are 15 residues in the CDR3. CDR1 LGHDT and CDR2 YNNKEL come from the germline V gene (reference sequence). V was trimmed by 3 bases and J by 0 bases, leaving 11 bases between them.